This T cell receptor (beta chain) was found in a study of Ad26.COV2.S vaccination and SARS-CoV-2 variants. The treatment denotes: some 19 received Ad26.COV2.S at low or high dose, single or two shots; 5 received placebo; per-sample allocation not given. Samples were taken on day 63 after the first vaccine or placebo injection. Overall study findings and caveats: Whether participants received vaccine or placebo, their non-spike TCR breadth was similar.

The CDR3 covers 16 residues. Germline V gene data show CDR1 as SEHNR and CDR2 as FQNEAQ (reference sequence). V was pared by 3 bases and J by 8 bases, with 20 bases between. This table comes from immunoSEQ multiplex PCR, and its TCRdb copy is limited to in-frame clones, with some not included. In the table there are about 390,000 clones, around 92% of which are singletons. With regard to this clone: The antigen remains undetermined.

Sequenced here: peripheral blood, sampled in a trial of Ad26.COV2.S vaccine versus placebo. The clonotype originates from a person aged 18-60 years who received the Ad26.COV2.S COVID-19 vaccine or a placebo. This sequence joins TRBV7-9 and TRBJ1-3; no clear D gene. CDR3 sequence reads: CASSFFVGVAWDTIYF. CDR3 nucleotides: TGTGCCAGCAGCTTTTTTGTTGGGGTGGCATGGGACACCATATATTTT.